This T cell receptor beta chain was sequenced during a study of brain T cells in children with intractable seizures. Germline lookup yields CDR1 SGHNT and CDR2 YYREEE (reference sequence). There are 20 residues in the CDR3. V was cut by 2 bases and J by 8 bases, with 32 bases left in between. The method was immunoSEQ multiplex PCR; TCRdb's version includes in-frame clones alone and lacks a portion of them. The sample lists about 110,000 clones, around 94% occurring once. The material sequenced was peripheral blood, taken at surgery. The source of this sequence is a boy younger than two with hemimegalencephaly and intractable seizures. The genes are TRBV5-4 and TRBJ2-1; D gene unclear. CDR3 sequence (DNA): TGTGCCAGCAGCTTAGGTCTACCCAGCCTCTATCGGTTCAGGTGGGATGAGCAGTTCTTC. This sequence encodes CASSLGLPSLYRFRWDEQFF.